These 17 T cell receptor beta chains came from one sample sequenced in a study of blood T cells in healthy people across ages. Combining a sample-barcoded 5' primer with a J-beta primer mix, a second PCR ran for about 7 to 12 cycles. In TCRdb, the 5' RACE reads were re-called with MiXCR into one record per CDR3 protein. The table lists 450,000 to 700,000 distinct CDR3 sequences, 25% to 30% of them singletons. The sample consisted of blood. These receptors were collected from an older woman in good health.

This clonotype turned up a few times. The genes are TRBV20-1 and TRBJ1-2; D unclear. V lost 8 bases and J 8 bases, leaving 15 bases between the germline ends. The germline CDR1 and CDR2 sequences are DFQATT and SNEGSKA (reference sequence). CDR3 size: 11 residues. CDR3: CSLSLASGYTF. DNA of the CDR3: TGCAGTCTTAGCTTGGCGTCGGGCTACACCTTC.

V and J are TRBV20-1 and TRBJ1-5; 7 positions match TRBD1. After removal of 2 bases from V and 1 base from J, the junction contained 5 bases not matched to a gene. The CDR3 covers 15 residues. Germline values: CDR1 DFQATT, CDR2 SNEGSKA (reference sequence). CDR3 region: CSARLKGASNQPQHF. Here the CDR3 DNA reads TGCAGTGCTAGACTGAAGGGGGCGAGCAATCAGCCCCAGCATTTT.

This rearrangement joins TRBV7-2 to TRBJ2-7; D is unclear. The V end was cut by 4 bases, the J end by 6 bases, with 13 bases between. The CDR3 sequence is 13 residues long. In germline, CDR1 is SGHTA, CDR2 FQGNSA. The CDR3 nucleotides are TGTGCCAGCAGCTGGGCCATTGGGCGCGAGCAGTACTTC. Amino acids: CASSWAIGREQYF. The variable domain in full, completed from reference TRBV7-2 and TRBJ2-7, reads GAGVSQSPSNKVTEKGKDVELRCDPISGHTALYWYRQSLGQGLEFLIYFQGNSAPDKSGLPSDRFSAERTGGSVSTLTIQRTQQEDSAVYLCASSWAIGREQYFGPGTRLTVT.

The V gene is TRBV6-5, the J gene TRBJ1-2; TRBD1 matches 7 bases. The germline CDR1 and CDR2 sequences are MNHEY and SVGAGI. The CDR3 has 14 amino acids. After removal of 6 bases from V and 0 bases from J, the junction contained 4 bases not matched to a gene. CDR3 protein: CASRRDRSNYGYTF. The CDR3 nucleotides are TGTGCCAGCAGAAGGGACAGATCTAACTATGGCTACACCTTC.

V gene TRBV5-1 combines with J gene TRBJ2-1; tentative D call: TRBD2 (5 bases). CDR1 SGHRS and CDR2 YFSETQ come from the germline V gene. This CDR3 comprises 15 residues. V lost 5 bases and J 0 bases, leaving 12 bases between the germline ends. CDR3 nucleotide sequence: TGCGCCAGCAGTGTAAACGGGAACTCCTACAATGAGCAGTTCTTC. Translation: CASSVNGNSYNEQFF. The whole variable domain, filled in from reference TRBV5-1 and TRBJ2-1, reads KAGVTQTPRYLIKTRGQQVTLSCSPISGHRSVSWYQQTPGQGLQFLFEYFSETQRNKGNFPGRFSGRQFSNSRSEMNVSTLELGDSALYLCASSVNGNSYNEQFFGPGTRLTVL.

This clonotype has just a few counts. The CDR3 nucleotides are TGTGCCAGCAGTTCAAGAATATTTGAGACCCAGTACTTC. Translating it yields CASSSRIFETQYF. The chain joins TRBV27 to TRBJ2-1, with D unclear. The DNA matches TRBJ2-5 better at its end, which makes the J call doubtful. This CDR3 spans 13 amino acids. Germline V CDR1 and CDR2: MNHEY, SMNVEV (reference sequence).

The chain links TRBV4-3 to TRBJ1-2, with 9 bases that match TRBD1. CDR3 length: 17 amino acids. Trimming cost V 2 bases and J 0 bases; bases outside gene matches: 7. Germline CDR1 LGHNA, CDR2 YSLEER. The CDR3 spells CASSQRAGTGTNYGYTF. CDR3 DNA: TGCGCCAGCAGCCAACGAGCCGGGACAGGGACTAACTATGGCTACACCTTC.

This clonotype has only a few counts. The rearrangement links TRBV10-3 to TRBJ2-2; D gene unclear. The V and J ends lost 10 bases and 9 bases respectively, with 12 bases between them. Germline values: CDR1 ENHRY, CDR2 SYGVKD. The CDR3 has 11 amino acids. The CDR3 sequence is CATRGVRELFF. The DNA for the CDR3 is TGTGCCACCCGCGGCGTACGGGAGCTGTTTTTT.

This clonotype was observed a few times. The rearrangement joins TRBV12-3 or TRBV12-4 to TRBJ2-6; D call uncertain. Trimming cost V 4 bases and J 0 bases, with 7 bases left between them. The CDR3 is 15 amino acids. The CDR3 coding sequence is TGTGCCAGCAGTTCCCGGAACTCTGGGGCCAACGTCCTGACTTTC. The encoded protein is CASSSRNSGANVLTF.

The chain is built from TRBV4-3 and TRBJ1-2; no clear D. This CDR3 comprises 15 residues. Trimming pared 1 base from V and 7 bases from J, leaving 16 bases between. Germline CDR1 LGHNA, CDR2 YSLEER. The CDR3 protein is CASSQATAKPLGYTF. The CDR3 region has the DNA TGCGCCAGCAGCCAAGCAACAGCGAAACCCCTTGGCTACACCTTC.

This clonotype appeared a few times. The chain has TRBV4-3 and TRBJ1-2, with 9 bases lining up with TRBD1. This CDR3 region has 13 residues. V dropped 2 bases and J dropped 6; count of bases not matched to a gene: 1. CDR1 and CDR2 from the germline V gene are LGHNA and YSLEER. CDR3 residues: CASSQTGGDGYTF. In nucleotides, the CDR3 is TGCGCCAGCAGCCAAACAGGGGGCGATGGCTACACCTTC.

J is TRBJ1-1 and V is TRBV29-1; D remains ambiguous. This CDR3 has 12 amino acids. V lost 4 bases, J lost 1 base, and 7 bases lay in between. Germline assignment: CDR1 SQVTM and CDR2 ANQGSEA. The CDR3, as DNA: TGCAGCGTTGGGCGGGGGAACACTGAAGCTTTCTTT. Its translation: CSVGRGNTEAFF.

The V gene is TRBV7-2, the J gene TRBJ1-1; 8 bases align to TRBD1. Trimming cost V 2 bases and J 3 bases; bases outside gene matches: 5. The germline CDR1 and CDR2 sequences are SGHTA and FQGNSA. CDR3 length equals 15 residues. CDR3 sequence: CASSLSQGAYTEAFF. The CDR3 coding sequence is TGTGCCAGCAGCTTATCTCAGGGGGCCTACACTGAAGCTTTCTTT.

The chain joins TRBV7-9 to TRBJ1-4; D possibly corresponds to TRBD1 (6 bases). The CDR3 runs 16 residues. From germline, CDR1 is SEHNR and CDR2 FQNEAQ (reference sequence). V lost 5 bases and J lost 0, with 13 bases in between. This CDR3 is CASSPGGRATNEKLFF. CDR3 nucleotide sequence: TGTGCCAGCAGCCCCGGGGGCAGAGCAACTAATGAAAAACTGTTTTTT. Using reference TRBV7-9 and TRBJ1-4 for the parts outside the CDR3, the full variable domain is DTGVSQNPRHKITKRGQNVTFRCDPISEHNRLYWYRQTLGQGPEFLTYFQNEAQLEKSRLLSDRFSAERPKGSFSTLEIQRTEQGDSAMYLCASSPGGRATNEKLFFGSGTQLSVL.

This clonotype was seen only a few times. V usage is TRBV7-6 and J usage is TRBJ2-2, with D perhaps TRBD1 (6 bases). The V gene lost 4 bases and the J gene lost 6 bases, with 12 bases spanning the gap. CDR3 length equals 14 residues. Per the germline V gene, CDR1 is SGHVS and CDR2 is FNYEAQ. Here the CDR3 DNA reads TGTGCCAGCAGCTCCGCTTACAGGGCCGGGGAGCTGTTTTTT. Translation gives CASSSAYRAGELFF.

This chain joins TRBV6-1 and TRBJ2-5; a weak D match, TRBD2 (5 bases). V lost 1 base and J lost 1, with 10 bases in between. The CDR3 sequence is 15 residues long. Per the germline V gene, CDR1 is MNHNS and CDR2 is SASEGT. The CDR3, as DNA: TGTGCCAGCAGTGAAGAGGGCGGACTCCAAGAGACCCAGTACTTC. Residues: CASSEEGGLQETQYF.

J is TRBJ2-3 and V is TRBV20-1; either TRBD1 or TRBD2 may supply D (5 bases each). Germline V gene data show CDR1 as DFQATT and CDR2 as SNEGSKA (reference sequence). Trimming shortened V by 8 bases and J by 4 bases, and 16 bases separated the two germline ends. This CDR3 comprises 13 residues. CDR3 in DNA: TGCAGTTACCACGGGGCGGCAGCAGATACGCAGTATTTT. This encodes CSYHGAAADTQYF.